This T cell receptor (beta chain) came from a study of T-cell memory formation after mild COVID-19. Findings and caveats of the study: Some clones that responded were present in memory (sampled pre-infection), which suggests cross-reactive memory joined.

V lost 4 bases and J lost 0; bases outside the gene matches: 6. The V gene's germline CDR1 is SGHNT and CDR2 YYREEE (reference sequence). CDR3 size: 15 residues. As for this clonotype: Its specificity is unknown.

One entry per CDR3 protein results from TCRdb running MiXCR on the 5' RACE reads. The sample holds a few hundred thousand distinct CDR3 sequences, about 21% seen once. V and J are TRBV5-4 and TRBJ2-7; 8 nucleotides agree with TRBD2. The sample consisted of PBMCs or a T cell subset sorted from them (not recorded which). The source is an adult woman who had mild COVID-19 (a few samples of this study predate the infection). Cell type and time point are not known. The CDR3 bases are TGTGCCAGCAGCGATAGCGGGGCCCTCTCCTACGAGCAGTACTTC. This encodes CASSDSGALSYEQYF.